The 18 T cell receptor beta chains given below trace back to one sample, sequenced in a study of identical twins. TCRdb re-analysed the 5' RACE reads in MiXCR, keeping a single row per CDR3 protein. The sample records approximately 150,000 distinct CDR3 sequences, 3.5% being singletons. Material for sequencing was memory T cells sorted from blood. The receptors here all came from a man younger than 30 in good health.

The rearrangement links TRBV7-2 to TRBJ2-3; unclear D gene. CDR3 length: 12 amino acids. The V and J ends lost 6 bases and 8 bases respectively, with 12 bases between them. Germline V gene lookup returns CDR1 SGHTA and CDR2 FQGNSA. CDR3 DNA: TGTGCCAGCAGTCAATCAGGCAGTACGCAGTATTTT. Amino acid sequence: CASSQSGSTQYF.

The sample holds many counts of this clonotype. This sequence joins TRBV7-6 and TRBJ2-3; no clear D. CDR1 is SGHVS, CDR2 FNYEAQ, per germline. Trimming removed 1 base from V and 4 bases from J, with 9 bases in between. This CDR3 has 14 amino acids. CDR3 sequence (DNA): TGTGCCAGCAGCTTAGAGGTCGCTCCAGATACGCAGTATTTT. This sequence encodes CASSLEVAPDTQYF.

This clonotype was observed at least ten times. This chain uses TRBV29-1 with TRBJ2-3, with 15 bases identical to TRBD2. V trimming: 5 bases; J trimming: 3 bases; junction bases outside the gene matches: 3. The CDR3 is 15 residues long. Germline values: CDR1 SQVTM, CDR2 ANQGSEA. The chain's CDR3 is CSVSGTSGRTDTQYF. CDR3 DNA: TGCAGCGTTTCCGGGACTAGCGGGAGGACAGATACGCAGTATTTT.

This clonotype was recorded at least ten times. The chain joins TRBV29-1 to TRBJ2-1; possibly TRBD2 for D (6 bases). Germline-derived CDR1 and CDR2 are SQVTM and ANQGSEA. V was clipped by 1 base and J by 1 base, with 11 bases between them. The length of the CDR3 is 15 residues. CDR3 loop: CSVEGPSASYNEQFF. In DNA, the CDR3 is TGCAGCGTTGAAGGGCCTAGCGCGTCCTACAATGAGCAGTTCTTC.

This clonotype was counted at least ten times. This chain links TRBV27 with TRBJ1-5, with TRBD1 as a possible D gene (6 bases). V lost 3 bases to trimming and J lost 6 bases, with 12 bases between them. This CDR3 comprises 14 residues. Germline CDR1 reads MNHEY; CDR2 reads SMNVEV (reference sequence). The CDR3 bases are TGTGCCAGCAGTTTGAGGGGGGTTGGTCAGCCCCAGCATTTT. Amino acids: CASSLRGVGQPQHF.

This clonotype was seen at least ten times. The V gene is TRBV14, the J gene TRBJ1-5; TRBD1 aligns across 11 bases. Per germline, CDR1 SGHDN and CDR2 FVKESK. Losses at the gene ends were 1 base for V and 0 bases for J; bases not matched to a gene: 8. The CDR3 extends over 19 amino acids. The CDR3 DNA sequence: TGTGCCAGCAGCCAAGTGGGGGACAGGGGGTTTTATAGCAATCAGCCCCAGCATTTT. Translated, it gives CASSQVGDRGFYSNQPQHF.

This clonotype was counted ten times or more. This rearrangement joins TRBV12-3 or TRBV12-4 to TRBJ2-7, with 8 positions matching TRBD2. The CDR3 spans 17 residues. With V trimmed by 5 bases and J by 4 bases, 16 bases remained unmatched. CDR3 nucleotides: TGTGCCAGCAGTCCAAACCCCGTCGCGGGAGGTCGGTACGAGCAGTACTTC. It specifies CASSPNPVAGGRYEQYF.

This clonotype was detected ten times or more. The genes are TRBV10-2 and TRBJ2-7, with a possible D match to TRBD1 (5 bases). Trimming shortened V by 4 bases and J by 7 bases, and 14 bases separated the two germline ends. There are 13 residues in the CDR3. Germline-derived CDR1 and CDR2 are WSHSY and SAAADI. The CDR3 region has the DNA TGCGCCAGCAGTGTGGGGCCCTTAGGAGAGCAGTACGTC. Its translation: CASSVGPLGEQYV.

This clonotype has only a few counts. The chain carries TRBV5-1 and TRBJ2-5; D remains ambiguous. Germline CDR1 and CDR2: SGHRS and YFSETQ. The CDR3 extends over 14 amino acids. Trimming cost V 0 bases and J 2 bases, with 8 bases left between them. This CDR3 reads CASSLAGPQETQYF. The CDR3 nucleotides read TGCGCCAGCAGCTTGGCGGGCCCACAAGAGACCCAGTACTTC.

In regard to this clonotype: This may stem from a read error, because a much larger clone lies one nucleotide away. In this CDR3 the conserved last residue, phenylalanine or tryptophan, is missing, so a read error is likely. V gene TRBV29-1 combines with J gene TRBJ1-1; D remains ambiguous. CDR3 length equals 12 residues. The ends were cut back, 7 bases at V and 0 bases at J, with 9 bases in the middle. Germline assignment: CDR1 SQVTM and CDR2 ANQGSEA. CDR3 in DNA: TGCAGCGGCGTACCGCTGAACACTGAAGCTTTCTGT. Translation gives CSGVPLNTEAFC.

This clonotype was observed at least ten times. The J gene is TRBJ2-2, the V gene TRBV4-2; no firm D call. Trimming cost V 0 bases and J 2 bases, with 4 bases left between them. This CDR3 comprises 14 residues. Germline CDR1 reads LGHNA; CDR2 reads YNFKEQ. CDR3 sequence reads: CASSQDPNTGELFF. The CDR3 DNA is TGTGCCAGCAGCCAAGACCCTAACACCGGGGAGCTGTTTTTT.

This clonotype was detected ten times or more. The chain links TRBV15 to TRBJ1-5, with D possibly TRBD1 on 6 matching bases. Looked up from germline, CDR1 is LNHNV and CDR2 is YYDKDF (reference sequence). Trimming cost V 5 bases and J 5 bases, with 16 bases left between them. The CDR3 length is 15 residues. CDR3 DNA sequence: TGTGCCACCAGCCTTACCCGGGACAACCATCAGCCCCAGCATTTT. This gives the protein CATSLTRDNHQPQHF.

This clonotype has a count of ten or more. Possible read error: a much larger clone is one base away. The rearrangement joins TRBV7-3 to TRBJ2-2, with unresolved D. Germline CDR1 SGHTA, CDR2 FQGTGA. This CDR3 has 12 residues. Between the trimmed V and J ends, which lost 6 bases and 7 bases, there was a span of 9 bases. The CDR3 sequence is CASSFPGGELFF. The CDR3 DNA follows: TGTGCCAGCAGTTTTCCGGGCGGGGAGCTGTTTTTT.

Ten or more counts support this clonotype. The rearrangement uses TRBV15 and TRBJ1-5, with 7 bases aligning to TRBD1. This CDR3 contains 14 residues. The germline V gene encodes CDR1 LNHNV and CDR2 YYDKDF (reference sequence). With V trimmed by 4 bases and J by 7 bases, 7 bases remained unmatched. The chain's CDR3 is CATSTRGTGQPQHF. The DNA for the CDR3 is TGTGCCACCAGCACCAGGGGGACGGGACAGCCCCAGCATTTT.

The gene calls are TRBV27 and TRBJ2-2; 13 bases agree with TRBD2. V was clipped by 6 bases and J by 5 bases; unmatched bases: 6. The length of the CDR3 is 16 residues. CDR1 is MNHEY and CDR2 is SMNVEV in the germline V gene (reference sequence). In nucleotides, the CDR3 is TGTGCCAGCAGCCCCCCGGGACTAGCGGGGACCGGGGAGCTGTTTTTT. It is translated as CASSPPGLAGTGELFF.

This clonotype has a count of ten or more. V and J are TRBV29-1 and TRBJ2-1; 10 positions match TRBD1. Germline values: CDR1 SQVTM, CDR2 ANQGSEA. This CDR3 contains 12 residues. With 6 bases clipped from V and 15 bases from J, the junction kept 11 bases outside the gene matches. The CDR3 DNA reads as TGCAGCGTGGAGGGACAGGGGAAGATGGGGTTCTTC. It is translated as CSVEGQGKMGFF.

This clonotype was recorded at least ten times. The gene calls are TRBV12-3 or TRBV12-4 and TRBJ1-5; maybe TRBD1 (5 bases). This CDR3 has 14 residues. Trimming took 6 bases from V and 5 from J, leaving 14 bases between them. CDR3 loop: CASRGLGQDQPQHF. The CDR3 DNA reads as TGTGCCAGCAGGGGACTTGGGCAGGATCAGCCCCAGCATTTT.

This clonotype was counted many times. The chain links TRBV7-2 to TRBJ2-3; D unclear. Trimming shortened V by 5 bases and J by 2 bases, and 8 bases separated the two germline ends. CDR1 and CDR2 from the germline V gene are SGHTA and FQGNSA. The length of the CDR3 is 13 residues. This chain's CDR3 is CASSRGPTDTQYF. In DNA form, the CDR3 reads TGTGCCAGCAGCCGTGGACCCACAGATACGCAGTATTTT. Full variable domain (outside the CDR3, taken from reference TRBV7-2 and TRBJ2-3): GAGVSQSPSNKVTEKGKDVELRCDPISGHTALYWYRQSLGQGLEFLIYFQGNSAPDKSGLPSDRFSAERTGGSVSTLTIQRTQQEDSAVYLCASSRGPTDTQYFGPGTRLTVL.